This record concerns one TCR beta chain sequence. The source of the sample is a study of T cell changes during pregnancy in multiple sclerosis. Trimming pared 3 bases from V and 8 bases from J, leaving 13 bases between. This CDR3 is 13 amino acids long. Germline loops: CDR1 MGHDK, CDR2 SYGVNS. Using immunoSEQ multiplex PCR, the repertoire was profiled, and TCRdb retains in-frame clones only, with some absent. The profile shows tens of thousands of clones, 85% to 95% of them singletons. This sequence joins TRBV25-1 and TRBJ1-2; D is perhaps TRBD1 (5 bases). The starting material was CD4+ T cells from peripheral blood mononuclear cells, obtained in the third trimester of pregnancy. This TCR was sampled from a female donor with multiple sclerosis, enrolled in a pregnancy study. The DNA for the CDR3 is TGTGCCAGCAGTGATCAGGGTTCGTGGGGCTACACCTTC. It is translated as CASSDQGSWGYTF.